This T cell receptor (beta chain) was captured in a study of cytomegalovirus exposure and HLA in healthy donors. With respect to this clone: Its target is not known.

Whole-study findings and limits: It was fewer than 200 TCR beta chains that were listed as cytomegalovirus-associated. The study found most TCR sequences rare, yet found some public TCRs in many donors.

The ends were cut back, 4 bases at V and 6 bases at J, with 12 bases in the middle. CDR1 PRHDT and CDR2 FYEKMQ come from the germline V gene (reference sequence). The CDR3 has 14 amino acids. TCRdb's table, derived via immunoSEQ multiplex PCR, lists solely in-frame clones and lacks some. The data contain more than 200,000 clones, roughly 87% of them singletons. This receptor was taken from a woman younger than 45 in good health and CMV-seronegative. Material for sequencing was PBMCs. V is TRBV13 and J is TRBJ1-4; D is ambiguous. The CDR3 sequence is CASSYGNLDEKLFF. The CDR3 nucleotides are TGTGCCAGCAGCTACGGGAATCTAGATGAAAAACTGTTTTTT. Full variable domain (outside the CDR3, taken from reference TRBV13 and TRBJ1-4): AAGVIQSPRHLIKEKRETATLKCYPIPRHDTVYWYQQGPGQDPQFLISFYEKMQSDKGSIPDRFSAQQFSDYHSELNMSSLELGDSALYFCASSYGNLDEKLFFGSGTQLSVL.